This TCR beta chain comes out of a study of human T cells and chemical hapten exposure (dated by TCRdb to the early 2020s). Context from the whole study: For sensitization, 2% DPC in acetone was applied to an approximately 2 cm by approximately 2 cm area of upper inner arm skin. Weekly therapeutic DPC doses were additionally applied to the scalp of patients throughout the roughly 25-week study period. Patch tests used Finn chambers with 0.01% DPC on the upper back, scored after 6 days by International Contact Dermatitis Research Group standards. The mostly female patient cohort included alopecia areata with under or over 50% scalp involvement, alopecia totalis and alopecia universalis. Libraries were pooled for sequencing, and variation in per-sample TCR yields was attributed mainly to small differences in library volumes within the pool. In alopecia patients, the study followed how the peripheral blood TCR repertoire changed in vivo over primary and secondary sensitization to diphenylcyclopropenone (DPC), a hapten. Blood samples were taken from patients before sensitization (week 0) and at 2, 6 and about 24 weeks after DPC sensitization. Twenty-nine alopecia patients provided blood for TCR sequencing at one to four time points (pre-sensitization, 2, 6 and 24 weeks). The paper's findings and limits, for the study overall: Compared with pre-sensitization or healthy control sets, expanded TCRs formed significantly more large CDR3 similarity clusters, which is consistent with antigen-driven responses. Repeated subsampling changed both the strength of the expansion versus patch-test correlation and the threshold at which that correlation became significant. DPC sensitization did not change the number of TCRs with a frequency above 1 in 1000, and there was no evidence of changes in global repertoire structure. All patients had alopecia, a presumed autoimmune disease, so their immune response might differ from that of healthy individuals. A positive correlation was found between the number of PT1 expanded TCRs and patch test score, with significance reached at thresholds 8, 16 and 32 but not 4.

On this clonotype itself: Its antigen target is currently unknown. Base-call qualities are not available, and no considerably larger clone is one nucleotide away.

This specimen's time point label, per the study, means: patch test 1, 2 weeks after DPC sensitization. The sample's treatment or condition, from its label and the paper: therapeutic diphenylcyclopropenone sensitization with weekly scalp DPC. At each patch-test visit, blood was drawn before the patch test was applied. Patients were eligible if aged 18 to 70, diagnosed with alopecia and judged suitable for DPC therapy, and pregnant patients were excluded. Unfractionated whole blood was collected in Tempus Blood RNA tubes, and total RNA was extracted from that blood. Library creation used RACE. TCRdb names NextSeq 500 as the instrument used. Library preparation attached unique molecular identifiers to individual cDNA molecules for quantitative, reproducible TCR counting. For every blood RNA sample, sequencing covered both the TCR alpha and TCR beta chains. Under the source paper's analysis protocol: A median of roughly 99,000 TCRs per sample was observed, with a range of about 20,000 to 750,000. V, J and CDR3 annotation of the TCR reads was carried out using the Decombinator software suite. For the PS versus PT1 abundance plots, all samples were subsampled to the same number of TCRs (28,000). TCRs were defined as expanded if absent before sensitization and observed at least eight times at the 2-week time point. Clones were called with MiXCR by TCRdb after fastp trimmed the public reads at Q25, and only in-frame beta chains were retained. A single entry per CDR3 protein holds the most common genes and DNA from its merged rows. The V and J calls were not made by the authors but by TCRdb's processing. The sample profile shows a few hundred thousand distinct CDR3 sequences; around 5% of them were found once. 2% to 2.5% of the sample comes from the top ten.

The CDR3, cysteine through phenylalanine, is 14 amino acids long. CDR3 DNA only is kept here, 42 bases in frame from base 1. V ends up 0 bases short and J 5 bases short, with an unmatched junction base count of 2. In the germline V gene (reference sequence), CDR1 corresponds to MNHEY and CDR2 to SMNVEV. This receptor was obtained from a woman between 50 and 59 years old with alopecia areata. Some clones in this sample may be carry-over from other donors' samples. The sequence is built from TRBV27 and TRBJ2-5; 8 bases in the junction line up with TRBD1. The sequencing used whole blood, collected in connection with sensitization to the hapten diphenylcyclopropenone (DPC). The CDR3 is CASSLSNRGETQYF. In nucleotides, the sequence is TGTGCCAGCAGTTTATCGAACAGGGGGGAGACCCAGTACTTC.